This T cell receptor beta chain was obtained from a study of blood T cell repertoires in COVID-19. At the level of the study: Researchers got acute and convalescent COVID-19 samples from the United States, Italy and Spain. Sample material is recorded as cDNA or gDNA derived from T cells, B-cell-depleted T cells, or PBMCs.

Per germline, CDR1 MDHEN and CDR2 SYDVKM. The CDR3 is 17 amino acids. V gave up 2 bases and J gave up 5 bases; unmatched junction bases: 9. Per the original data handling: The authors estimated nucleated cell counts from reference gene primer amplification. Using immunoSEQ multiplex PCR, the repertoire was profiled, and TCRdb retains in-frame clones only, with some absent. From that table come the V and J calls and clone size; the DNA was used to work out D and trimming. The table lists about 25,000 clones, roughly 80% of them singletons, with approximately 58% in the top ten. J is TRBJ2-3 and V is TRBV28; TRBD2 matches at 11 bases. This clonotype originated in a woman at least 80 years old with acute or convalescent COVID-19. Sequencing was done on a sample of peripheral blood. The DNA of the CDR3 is TGTGCCAGCAGTTTAACGCTACTAGCGGGAGTGGTAGATACGCAGTATTTT. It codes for CASSLTLLAGVVDTQYF.